Shown below are 13 T cell receptor beta chains from a single sample sequenced in a study of PD-L1 blockade in urothelial cancer. The repertoire was sequenced with immunoSEQ multiplex PCR; TCRdb's copy has only in-frame clones and lacks some. The repertoire holds under 130,000 clones, about 85% seen once, with about 2.2% in the top ten. This sample comprised PBMCs, obtained around atezolizumab (anti-PD-L1) treatment. These receptors all stem from a man aged 45-60 years with urothelial cancer.

This chain links TRBV15 with TRBJ2-7; 8 bases are a match to TRBD1. There are 19 residues in the CDR3. The V and J ends lost 0 bases and 6 bases, in that order; junction bases with no gene match: 19. Germline-derived CDR1 and CDR2 are LNHNV and YYDKDF (reference sequence). Here the CDR3 reads CATSRDGELGTGSLPEQYF. The CDR3, as DNA: TGTGCCACCAGCAGAGATGGAGAACTGGGGACAGGTTCCCTACCCGAGCAGTACTTC.

This clone was detected a few times. This sequence joins TRBV18 and TRBJ1-2, with D unclear. There are 13 residues in the CDR3. Germline V gives CDR1 KGHSH, CDR2 LQKENI. V was pared by 3 bases and J by 6 bases, with 11 bases between. The CDR3 spells CASSPRPGDGYTF. CDR3 DNA sequence: TGTGCCAGCTCACCGCGTCCCGGAGATGGCTACACCTTC.

The CDR3 reads CASSSGTSDTEAFF. The CDR3 DNA reads as TGTGCCAGCAGCTCTGGGACTTCGGACACTGAAGCTTTCTTT. The V and J genes are TRBV5-5 and TRBJ1-1; D possibly corresponds to TRBD1 (5 bases). Germline CDR1 is SGHKS and CDR2 is YYEKEE (reference sequence). The CDR3 covers 14 residues. Deletions cut 3 bases from V and 3 bases from J, with 12 bases between.

The V gene is TRBV18, the J gene TRBJ2-2, with D tentatively TRBD1 (6 bases). V lost 0 bases and J 4 bases, leaving 12 bases between the germline ends. The germline gives CDR1 KGHSH, CDR2 LQKENI. The CDR3 length is 16 residues. The CDR3 is CASSPPKDRVTGELFF. CDR3 DNA sequence: TGTGCCAGCTCACCACCGAAGGACAGAGTCACCGGGGAGCTGTTTTTT.

This sequence joins TRBV5-6 and TRBJ2-1; 7 bases agree with TRBD1. Trimming removed 4 bases from V and 10 bases from J; junction bases left unmatched: 8. Germline CDR1 is SGHDT and CDR2 is YYEEEE. CDR3 length: 13 amino acids. The CDR3 nucleotides are TGTGCCAGCAGCCCACAGGGGTTCGGGGAGCAGTTCTTC. This translates into CASSPQGFGEQFF.

This clone came up a few times. This rearrangement joins TRBV7-8 to TRBJ2-5; perhaps TRBD1 as D (5 bases). The CDR3 spans 13 residues. The germline V gene has CDR1 SGHVS and CDR2 FQNEAQ. V dropped 6 bases and J dropped 4 bases, with 12 bases sitting between them. The CDR3 nucleotides read TGTGCCAGCAGGAAAGGGGTTTCAGAGACCCAGTACTTC. It encodes CASRKGVSETQYF.

The rearrangement uses TRBV19 and TRBJ1-5; weak D call: TRBD1 (6 bases). CDR1 is LNHDA, CDR2 SQIVND, per germline (reference sequence). The CDR3 sequence is 15 residues long. V was clipped by 6 bases and J by 1 base, with 13 bases between them. This CDR3 reads CASSVDRSSNQPQHF. In DNA, the CDR3 is TGTGCCAGTAGCGTCGACAGGTCCAGCAATCAGCCCCAGCATTTT.

The chain uses TRBV19 and TRBJ1-3; tentative D call: TRBD1 (6 bases). The CDR3 runs 15 residues. Germline values: CDR1 LNHDA, CDR2 SQIVND (reference sequence). Trimming pared 7 bases from V and 4 bases from J, leaving 17 bases between. CDR3 residues: CASTLAGAQGNTIYF. CDR3 nucleotide sequence: TGTGCCAGTACCCTAGCGGGGGCGCAGGGAAACACCATATATTTT. The complete variable domain, with remaining parts taken from reference TRBV19 and TRBJ1-3, reads DGGITQSPKYLFRKEGQNVTLSCEQNLNHDAMYWYRQDPGQGLRLIYYSQIVNDFQKGDIAEGYSVSREKKESFPLTVTSAQKNPTAFYLCASTLAGAQGNTIYFGEGSWLTVV.

The V and J genes are TRBV28 and TRBJ2-1; TRBD2 matches at 15 bases. The CDR3 covers 15 residues. J was trimmed by 10 bases and V by 10 bases; bases with no gene match: 11. Germline CDR1 reads MDHEN; CDR2 reads SYDVKM. The CDR3 reads CATGPGLAGGREQFF. CDR3 nucleotides: TGTGCCACCGGACCGGGACTAGCGGGAGGCCGCGAGCAGTTCTTC.

The chain links TRBV6-1 to TRBJ2-7; a weak D match, TRBD1 (6 bases). Deletions cut 3 bases from V and 1 base from J, with 16 bases between. The CDR3 totals 16 residues. Germline V lookup: CDR1 MNHNS, CDR2 SASEGT. Here the CDR3 reads CASSEPGQLGSYEQYF. The CDR3 nucleotides are TGTGCCAGCAGTGAGCCGGGACAACTAGGATCCTACGAGCAGTACTTC.

The chain carries TRBV19 and TRBJ1-2; unclear D gene. V dropped 3 bases and J dropped 8 bases, with 16 bases sitting between them. The length of the CDR3 is 14 residues. Germline values: CDR1 LNHDA, CDR2 SQIVND (reference sequence). Here the CDR3 DNA reads TGTGCCAGTAGTATGCTGGGCCTTTACCAAGGCTACACCTTC. It encodes CASSMLGLYQGYTF.

The V call is TRBV30, the J call TRBJ2-7; perhaps TRBD1 as D (6 bases). In germline, CDR1 is GTSNPN, CDR2 SVGIG (reference sequence). CDR3 size: 14 residues. The V end was cut by 4 bases, the J end by 1 base, with 14 bases between. As DNA, the CDR3 is TGTGCCTGGATGTGGGGGCGGGCGTCCTACGAGCAGTACTTC. Translation: CAWMWGRASYEQYF.

CDR3 DNA: TGTGCCAGCAGCGTGGGCCAGTCGACCTCCTACGAGCAGTACTTC. Translation: CASSVGQSTSYEQYF. The rearrangement links TRBV9 to TRBJ2-7; no clear D gene. V lost 2 bases, J lost 0 bases, and 12 bases lay in between. The CDR3 sequence is 15 residues long. Germline loops: CDR1 SGDLS, CDR2 YYNGEE.